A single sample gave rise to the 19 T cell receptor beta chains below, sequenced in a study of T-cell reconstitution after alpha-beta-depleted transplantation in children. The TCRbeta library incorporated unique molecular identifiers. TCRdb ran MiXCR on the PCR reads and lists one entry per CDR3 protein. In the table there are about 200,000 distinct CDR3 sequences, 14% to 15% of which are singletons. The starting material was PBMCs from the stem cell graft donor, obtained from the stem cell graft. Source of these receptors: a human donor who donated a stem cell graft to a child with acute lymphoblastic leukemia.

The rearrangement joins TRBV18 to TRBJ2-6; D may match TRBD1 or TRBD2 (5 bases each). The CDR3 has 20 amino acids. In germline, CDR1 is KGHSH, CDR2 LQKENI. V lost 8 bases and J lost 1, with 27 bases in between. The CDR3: CASAKNQGELSLSGANVLTF. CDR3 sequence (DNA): TGTGCCAGCGCAAAGAATCAGGGAGAGCTATCTTTATCTGGGGCCAACGTCCTGACTTTC.

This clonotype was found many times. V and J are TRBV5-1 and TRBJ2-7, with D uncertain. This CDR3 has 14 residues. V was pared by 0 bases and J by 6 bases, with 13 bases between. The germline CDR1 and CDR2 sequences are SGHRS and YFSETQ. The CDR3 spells CASSLERRGREQYF. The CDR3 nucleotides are TGCGCCAGCAGCTTGGAGCGTCGAGGTCGCGAGCAGTACTTC.

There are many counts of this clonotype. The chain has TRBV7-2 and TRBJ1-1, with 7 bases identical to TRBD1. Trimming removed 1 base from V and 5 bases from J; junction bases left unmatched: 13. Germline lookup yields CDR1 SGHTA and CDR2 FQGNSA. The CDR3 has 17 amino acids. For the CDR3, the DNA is TGTGCCAGCAGCTTAGGAGACAGGGCCGCAAGAGGAACTGAAGCTTTCTTT. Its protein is CASSLGDRAARGTEAFF.

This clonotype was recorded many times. CDR3 sequence: CASSTGKWGASTDTQYF. CDR3 nucleotides: TGCGCCAGCTCTACAGGGAAGTGGGGAGCTAGCACAGATACGCAGTATTTT. V is TRBV5-1 and J is TRBJ2-3; tentatively, D is TRBD1 (6 bases). This CDR3 contains 17 residues. Germline values: CDR1 SGHRS, CDR2 YFSETQ. Trimming removed 7 bases from V and 0 bases from J, with 21 bases in between.

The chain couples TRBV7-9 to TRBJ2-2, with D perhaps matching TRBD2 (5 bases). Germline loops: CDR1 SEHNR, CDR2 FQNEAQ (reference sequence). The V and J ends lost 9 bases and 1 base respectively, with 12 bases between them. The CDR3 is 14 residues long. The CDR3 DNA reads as TGTGCCAGTGGACCCGGAGGGAACACCGGGGAGCTGTTTTTT. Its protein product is CASGPGGNTGELFF.

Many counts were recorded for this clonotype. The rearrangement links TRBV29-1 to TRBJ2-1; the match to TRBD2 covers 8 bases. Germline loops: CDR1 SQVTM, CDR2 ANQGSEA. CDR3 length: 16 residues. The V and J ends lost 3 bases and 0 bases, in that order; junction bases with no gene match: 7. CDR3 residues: CSVDRREVDSYNEQFF. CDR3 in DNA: TGCAGCGTTGATCGGCGGGAGGTCGACTCCTACAATGAGCAGTTCTTC.

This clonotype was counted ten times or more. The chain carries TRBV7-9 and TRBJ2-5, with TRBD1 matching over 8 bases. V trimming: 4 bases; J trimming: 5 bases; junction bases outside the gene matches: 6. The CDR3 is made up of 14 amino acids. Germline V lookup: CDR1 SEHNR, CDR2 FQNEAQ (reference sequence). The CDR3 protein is CASSSTRGPETQYF. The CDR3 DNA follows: TGTGCCAGCAGCTCTACCAGGGGGCCCGAGACCCAGTACTTC.

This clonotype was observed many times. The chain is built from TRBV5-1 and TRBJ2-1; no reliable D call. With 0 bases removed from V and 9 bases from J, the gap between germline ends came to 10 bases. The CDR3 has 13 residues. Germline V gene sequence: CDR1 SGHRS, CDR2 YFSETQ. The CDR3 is CASSLGENSEQFF. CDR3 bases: TGCGCCAGCAGCTTGGGAGAAAACAGTGAGCAGTTCTTC.

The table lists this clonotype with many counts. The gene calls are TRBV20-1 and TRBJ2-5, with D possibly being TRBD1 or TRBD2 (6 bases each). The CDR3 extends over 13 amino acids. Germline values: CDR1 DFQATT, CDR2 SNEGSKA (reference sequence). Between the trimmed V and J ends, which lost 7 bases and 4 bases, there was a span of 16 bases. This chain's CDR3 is CSVHERGAETQYF. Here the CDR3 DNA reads TGCAGTGTGCATGAGAGGGGGGCAGAGACCCAGTACTTC.

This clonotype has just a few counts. CDR3 in DNA: TGCGCCAGCAGCGTAACTAGCGACAATGAGCAGTTCTTC. Its protein is CASSVTSDNEQFF. The V and J genes are TRBV5-1 and TRBJ2-1; 7 positions match TRBD2. The V and J ends lost 4 bases and 5 bases, in that order; junction bases with no gene match: 3. CDR1 is SGHRS and CDR2 is YFSETQ in the germline V gene. The CDR3 is 13 residues long.

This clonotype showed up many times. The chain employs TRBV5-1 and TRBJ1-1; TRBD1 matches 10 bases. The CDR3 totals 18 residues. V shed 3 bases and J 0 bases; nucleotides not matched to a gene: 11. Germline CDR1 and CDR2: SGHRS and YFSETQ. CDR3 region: CASSSITTGGLMNTEAFF. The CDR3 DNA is TGCGCCAGCAGCTCAATTACGACAGGGGGCCTGATGAACACTGAAGCTTTCTTT. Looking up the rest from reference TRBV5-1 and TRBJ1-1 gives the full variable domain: KAGVTQTPRYLIKTRGQQVTLSCSPISGHRSVSWYQQTPGQGLQFLFEYFSETQRNKGNFPGRFSGRQFSNSRSEMNVSTLELGDSALYLCASSSITTGGLMNTEAFFGQGTRLTVV.

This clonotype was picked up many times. For the CDR3, the DNA is TGCGCCAGCAGCTTGCGGGGGGACCGAGGGACTGAAGCTTTCTTT. It encodes CASSLRGDRGTEAFF. The rearrangement links TRBV5-1 to TRBJ1-1, with a tentative D call TRBD1 (5 bases). This CDR3 has 15 residues. Germline V CDR1 and CDR2: SGHRS, YFSETQ. With 1 base removed from V and 5 bases from J, the gap between germline ends came to 15 bases.

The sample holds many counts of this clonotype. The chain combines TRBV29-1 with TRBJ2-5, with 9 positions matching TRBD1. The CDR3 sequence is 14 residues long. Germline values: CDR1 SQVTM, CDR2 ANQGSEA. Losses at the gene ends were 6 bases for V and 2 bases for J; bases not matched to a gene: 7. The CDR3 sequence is CSVPDRGNQETQYF. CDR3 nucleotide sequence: TGCAGCGTGCCTGACAGGGGGAATCAAGAGACCCAGTACTTC. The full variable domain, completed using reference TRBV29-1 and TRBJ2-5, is SAVISQKPSRDICQRGTSLTIQCQVDSQVTMMFWYRQQPGQSLTLIATANQGSEATYESGFVIDKFPISRPNLTFSTLTVSNMSPEDSSIYLCSVPDRGNQETQYFGPGTRLLVL.

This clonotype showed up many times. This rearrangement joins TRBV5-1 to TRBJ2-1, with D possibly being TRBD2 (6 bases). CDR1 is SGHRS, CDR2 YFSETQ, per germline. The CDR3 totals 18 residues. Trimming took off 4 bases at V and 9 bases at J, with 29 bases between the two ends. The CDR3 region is CASSPDHRLVSGAGEQFF. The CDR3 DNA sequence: TGCGCCAGCAGCCCGGACCACCGACTGGTTAGCGGAGCAGGTGAGCAGTTCTTC.

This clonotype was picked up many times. The CDR3 bases are TGTGCCAGCAGCTTCGGACTAACAGATACGCAGTATTTT. It yields the protein CASSFGLTDTQYF. The chain uses TRBV7-9 and TRBJ2-3, with TRBD2 as a possible D gene (6 bases). This CDR3 has 13 residues. Germline V CDR1 and CDR2: SEHNR, FQNEAQ (reference sequence). Trimming took off 3 bases at V and 3 bases at J, with 7 bases between the two ends.

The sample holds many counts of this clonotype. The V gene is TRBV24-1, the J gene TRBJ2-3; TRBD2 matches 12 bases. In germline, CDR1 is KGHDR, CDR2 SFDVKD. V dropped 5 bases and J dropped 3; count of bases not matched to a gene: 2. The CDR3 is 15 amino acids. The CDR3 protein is CATSGLAGGTDTQYF. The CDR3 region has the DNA TGTGCCACCAGTGGGCTAGCGGGAGGGACAGATACGCAGTATTTT.

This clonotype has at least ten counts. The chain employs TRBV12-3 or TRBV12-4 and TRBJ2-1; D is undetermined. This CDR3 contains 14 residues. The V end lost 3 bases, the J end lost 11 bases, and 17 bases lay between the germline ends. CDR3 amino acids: CASSFGTFPLQQFF. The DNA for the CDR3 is TGTGCCAGCAGTTTTGGCACCTTTCCCCTTCAGCAGTTCTTC.

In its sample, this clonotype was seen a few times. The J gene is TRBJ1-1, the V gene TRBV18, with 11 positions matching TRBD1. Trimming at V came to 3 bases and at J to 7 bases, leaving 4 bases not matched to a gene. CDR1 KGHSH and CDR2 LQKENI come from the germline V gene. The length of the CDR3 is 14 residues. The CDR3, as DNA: TGTGCCAGCTCACCCACCGGGACAGGGGGTGAAGCTTTCTTT. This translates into CASSPTGTGGEAFF.

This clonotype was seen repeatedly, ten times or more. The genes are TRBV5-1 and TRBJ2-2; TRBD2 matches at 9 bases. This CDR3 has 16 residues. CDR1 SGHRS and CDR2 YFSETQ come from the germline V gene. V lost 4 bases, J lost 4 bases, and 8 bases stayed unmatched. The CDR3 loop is CASSPGLATLTGELFF. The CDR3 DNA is TGCGCCAGCAGCCCCGGACTAGCGACACTCACCGGGGAGCTGTTTTTT.